A selection of T cell receptor beta chains follows, all from one sample in a study of T cell responses to AZD1222 COVID-19 vaccine. Method: immunoSEQ multiplex PCR; TCRdb's copy keeps in-frame clones and lacks some. The sample shows tens of thousands of clones, roughly 90% of them seen only once. This sample comprised peripheral blood, obtained on day 0 of MenACWY control vaccination. The receptor source for this set is an adult in good health. Both conserved end residues are part of each CDR3. Fields, in order: D gene, J gene, clone size, V gene, CDR3 DNA, CDR3 protein. The D gene is left open where the match is weak. Clone size, where shown, is once, few, many, or a class for clones that have expanded.

D: TRBD1; J: TRBJ1-3; size: .; V: TRBV3-1/TRBV3-2; DNA: TGTGCCAGCAGCCAAGTACCGGACAGGGAAGATCCGCCTGGAAACACCATATATTTT; CDR3: CASSQVPDREDPPGNTIYF
D: TRBD1; J: TRBJ1-2; size: .; V: TRBV30; DNA: TGTGCCTGGAGTGTAACCCTCGGACAGGGGGTCCCTACCTTC; CDR3: CAWSVTLGQGVPTF
D: .; J: TRBJ2-7; size: .; V: TRBV28; DNA: TGTGCCAGCAGTTTAGAGGCTAATTACTACGAGCAGTACTTC; CDR3: CASSLEANYYEQYF
D: TRBD1; J: TRBJ1-6; size: .; V: TRBV3-1/TRBV3-2; DNA: TGTGCCAGCAGCCAGTATGGGACAGGGTATCTATGGAATTCACCCCTCCACTTT; CDR3: CASSQYGTGYLWNSPLHF
D: .; J: TRBJ1-1; size: .; V: TRBV4-3; DNA: TGCGCCAGCAGCCAAGATTGGCAGGGCGGCACTGAAGCTTTCTTT; CDR3: CASSQDWQGGTEAFF
D: .; J: TRBJ1-1; size: .; V: TRBV6-2/TRBV6-3; DNA: TGTGCCAGCAGTTATCGGCACTACACTGAAGCTTTCTTT; CDR3: CASSYRHYTEAFF
D: .; J: TRBJ1-6; size: .; V: TRBV9; DNA: TGTGCCAGCAGCGTAGAGGGAGACTTTATTTCGCCCCTCCACTTT; CDR3: CASSVEGDFISPLHF
D: TRBD2; J: TRBJ2-4; size: .; V: TRBV27; DNA: TGTGCCAGCAGTCCCCGGGGGGGGTCCGCCAAAAACATTCAGTACTTC; CDR3: CASSPRGGSAKNIQYF
D: .; J: TRBJ1-5; size: .; V: TRBV6-1; DNA: TGTGCCAGCAGTGAAGCGCCAGGGCGCAATCAGCCCCAGCATTTT; CDR3: CASSEAPGRNQPQHF
D: .; J: TRBJ1-5; size: few; V: TRBV29-1; DNA: TGCAGCGTTGACGGCGGGGAACTTCACAATCAGCCCCAGCATTTT; CDR3: CSVDGGELHNQPQHF
D: .; J: TRBJ1-1; size: .; V: TRBV19; DNA: TGTGCCAGCGCTCGGAGCGCGGGCCCTGAAGCTTTCTTT; CDR3: CASARSAGPEAFF
D: TRBD1; J: TRBJ1-1; size: .; V: TRBV4-3; DNA: TGCGCCAGCAGCCAAGATTGGGCAGGGGGGGCTTTCTTT; CDR3: CASSQDWAGGAFF
D: TRBD2; J: TRBJ2-3; size: .; V: TRBV10-1; DNA: TGCGCCAGCAGCTACGGGACTAGCGGGTTGGATACGCAGTATTTT; CDR3: CASSYGTSGLDTQYF
D: TRBD1; J: TRBJ1-6; size: few; V: TRBV27; DNA: TGTGCCAGCAGTATTCAAAACACAGGGGCCTATAATTCACCCCTCCACTTT; CDR3: CASSIQNTGAYNSPLHF
D: TRBD1; J: TRBJ2-1; size: .; V: TRBV6-1; DNA: TGTGCCAGCAGTGAAGCACAGGGGGCCCCCTACAATGAGCAGTTCTTC; CDR3: CASSEAQGAPYNEQFF
D: .; J: TRBJ1-2; size: .; V: TRBV2; DNA: TGTGCCAGCAGTGACCAGGGTACCTATGGCTACACCTTC; CDR3: CASSDQGTYGYTF
D: .; J: TRBJ2-1; size: once; V: TRBV5-6; DNA: TGTGCCAGCAGCTTGGCCGACGGATACTCCTACAATGAGCAGTTCTTC; CDR3: CASSLADGYSYNEQFF
D: .; J: TRBJ2-2; size: few; V: TRBV19; DNA: TGTGCCAGTAGGTCAGCGGTGAACACCGGGGAGCTGTTTTTT; CDR3: CASRSAVNTGELFF
D: TRBD1; J: TRBJ2-5; size: .; V: TRBV18; DNA: TGTGCCAGCTCACCTCTCGGCGCTTCCGGGACAGGTCAAGAGACCCAGTACTTC; CDR3: CASSPLGASGTGQETQYF
D: TRBD2; J: TRBJ2-1; size: .; V: TRBV27; DNA: TGTGCCAGCAGGCTAGCGGGGAGCTCCTACAATGAGCAGTTCTTC; CDR3: CASRLAGSSYNEQFF
D: .; J: TRBJ2-1; size: .; V: TRBV7-2; DNA: TGTGCCAGCAGCTTAGGCTGGAGCTCCTACAATGAGCAGTTCTTC; CDR3: CASSLGWSSYNEQFF
D: .; J: TRBJ2-1; size: .; V: TRBV5-4; DNA: TGTGCCAGCAGGGGGGTCTCGACCCACAATGAGCAGTTCTTC; CDR3: CASRGVSTHNEQFF
D: .; J: TRBJ1-5; size: .; V: TRBV19; DNA: TGTGCCACCACGGGGGGACCTCACGGGGGCAATCAGCCCCAGCATTTT; CDR3: CATTGGPHGGNQPQHF
D: .; J: TRBJ1-6; size: once; V: TRBV6-5; DNA: TGTGCCAGCAGTTACTCAGGGATCTCCTATAATTCACCCCTCCACTTT; CDR3: CASSYSGISYNSPLHF
D: .; J: TRBJ1-2; size: .; V: TRBV27; DNA: TGTGCCAGCAGTTTAACAGCTAACTATGGCTACACCTTC; CDR3: CASSLTANYGYTF
D: TRBD1; J: TRBJ1-2; size: .; V: TRBV6-2/TRBV6-3; DNA: TGTGCCAGCAGTAGAATCTTCGGGACAGAAAGCTATGGCTACACCTTC; CDR3: CASSRIFGTESYGYTF
D: .; J: TRBJ2-3; size: .; V: TRBV27; DNA: TGTGCCAGCAGTTTAGGTCCAGCGGGCTACACAGATACGCAGTATTTT; CDR3: CASSLGPAGYTDTQYF
D: .; J: TRBJ2-3; size: once; V: TRBV12-3/TRBV12-4; DNA: TGTGCCAGCAGTTTTCTCTACCCCCCGCAGTATTTT; CDR3: CASSFLYPPQYF
D: .; J: TRBJ1-6; size: .; V: TRBV4-3; DNA: TGCGCCAGCAGCCAATTGGGGGGCCCAAATTCACCCCTCCACTTT; CDR3: CASSQLGGPNSPLHF
D: .; J: TRBJ1-1; size: .; V: TRBV20-1; DNA: TGCAGTGCTAGTCACACTGAAGCTTTCTTT; CDR3: CSASHTEAFF
D: .; J: TRBJ2-5; size: .; V: TRBV19; DNA: TGTGCCACCGGGGGCCTGCAAGAGACCCAGTACTTC; CDR3: CATGGLQETQYF
D: TRBD1; J: TRBJ2-2; size: .; V: TRBV10-1; DNA: TGCGCCAGCATTTTTCGGGACAGCGAGCCCGGGGAGCTGTTTTTT; CDR3: CASIFRDSEPGELFF